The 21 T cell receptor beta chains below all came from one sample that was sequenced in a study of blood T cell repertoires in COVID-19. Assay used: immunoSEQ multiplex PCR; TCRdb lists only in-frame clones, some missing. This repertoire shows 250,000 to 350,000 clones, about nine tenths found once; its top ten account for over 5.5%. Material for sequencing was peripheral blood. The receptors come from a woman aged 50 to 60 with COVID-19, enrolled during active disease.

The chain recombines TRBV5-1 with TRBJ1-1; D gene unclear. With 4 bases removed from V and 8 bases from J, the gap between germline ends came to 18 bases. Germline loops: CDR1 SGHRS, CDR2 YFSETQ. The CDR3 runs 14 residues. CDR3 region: CASSPPKAGLEAFF. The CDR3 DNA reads TGCGCCAGCAGCCCCCCAAAAGCGGGATTAGAAGCTTTCTTT.

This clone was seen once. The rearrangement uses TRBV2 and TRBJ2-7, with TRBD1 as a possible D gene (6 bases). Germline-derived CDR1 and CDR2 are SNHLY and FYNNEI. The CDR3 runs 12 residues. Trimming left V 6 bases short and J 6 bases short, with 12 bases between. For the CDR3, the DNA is TGTGCCAGCAGGAAGCAAGGGGGCGAGCAGTACTTC. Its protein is CASRKQGGEQYF.

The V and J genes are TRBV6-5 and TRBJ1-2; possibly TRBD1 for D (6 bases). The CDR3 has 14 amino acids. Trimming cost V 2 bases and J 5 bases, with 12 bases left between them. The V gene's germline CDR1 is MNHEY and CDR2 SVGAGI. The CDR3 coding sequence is TGTGCCAGCAGTTACGGGCAGGGGTCGTATGGCTACACCTTC. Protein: CASSYGQGSYGYTF.

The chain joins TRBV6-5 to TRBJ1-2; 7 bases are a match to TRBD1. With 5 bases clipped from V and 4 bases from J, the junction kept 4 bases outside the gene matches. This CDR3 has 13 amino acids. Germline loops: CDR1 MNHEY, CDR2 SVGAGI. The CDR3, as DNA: TGTGCCAGCAGTCCGGGACAGCTCTATGGCTACACCTTC. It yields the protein CASSPGQLYGYTF.

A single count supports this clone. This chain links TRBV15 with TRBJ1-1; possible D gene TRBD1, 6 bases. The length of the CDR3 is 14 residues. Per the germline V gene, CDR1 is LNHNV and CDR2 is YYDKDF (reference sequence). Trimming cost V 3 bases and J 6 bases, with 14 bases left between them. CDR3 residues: CATSSDRREAEAFF. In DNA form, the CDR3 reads TGTGCCACCAGCAGCGACAGGCGGGAGGCTGAAGCTTTCTTT.

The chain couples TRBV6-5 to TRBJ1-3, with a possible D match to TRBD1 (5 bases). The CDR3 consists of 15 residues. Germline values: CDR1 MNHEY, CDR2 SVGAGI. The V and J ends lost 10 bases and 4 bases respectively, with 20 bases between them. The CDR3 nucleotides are TGTGCCACCGCAAGGAGGGGAAATAGGGGAAACACCATATATTTT. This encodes CATARRGNRGNTIYF.

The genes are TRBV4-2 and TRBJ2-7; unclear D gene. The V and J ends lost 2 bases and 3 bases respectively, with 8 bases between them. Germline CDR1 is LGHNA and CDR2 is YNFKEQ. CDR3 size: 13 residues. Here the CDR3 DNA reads TGTGCCAGCAGCCAAAACGAGAACTACGAGCAGTACTTC. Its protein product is CASSQNENYEQYF.

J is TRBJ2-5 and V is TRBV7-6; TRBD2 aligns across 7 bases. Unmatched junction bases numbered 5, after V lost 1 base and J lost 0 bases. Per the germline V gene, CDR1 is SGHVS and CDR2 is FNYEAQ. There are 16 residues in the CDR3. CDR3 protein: CASSLDGRPHQETQYF. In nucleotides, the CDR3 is TGTGCCAGCAGCTTAGACGGGAGGCCGCACCAAGAGACCCAGTACTTC. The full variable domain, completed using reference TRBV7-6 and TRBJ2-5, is GAGVSQSPRYKVTKRGQDVALRCDPISGHVSLYWYRQALGQGPEFLTYFNYEAQQDKSGLPNDRFSAERPEGSISTLTIQRTEQRDSAMYRCASSLDGRPHQETQYFGPGTRLLVL.

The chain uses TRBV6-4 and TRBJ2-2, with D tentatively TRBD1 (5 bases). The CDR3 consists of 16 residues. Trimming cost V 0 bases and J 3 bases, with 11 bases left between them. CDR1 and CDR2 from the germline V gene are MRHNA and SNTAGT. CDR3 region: CASSDSAGLDTGELFF. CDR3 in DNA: TGTGCCAGCAGTGACTCGGCAGGGTTGGACACCGGGGAGCTGTTTTTT.

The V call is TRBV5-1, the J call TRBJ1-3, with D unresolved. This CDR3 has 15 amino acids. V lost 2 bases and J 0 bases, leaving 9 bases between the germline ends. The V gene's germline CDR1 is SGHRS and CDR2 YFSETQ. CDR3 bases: TGCGCCAGCAGCTTTGACGGGGACTCTGGAAACACCATATATTTT. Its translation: CASSFDGDSGNTIYF.

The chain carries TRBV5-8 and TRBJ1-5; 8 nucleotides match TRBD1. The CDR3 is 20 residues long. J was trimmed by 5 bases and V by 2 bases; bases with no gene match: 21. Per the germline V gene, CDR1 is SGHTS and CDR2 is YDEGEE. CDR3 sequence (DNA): TGTGCCAGCAGCTTCAACCCGGCCCAGGGGGCTTCGTCCCGGTATCAGCCCCAGCATTTT. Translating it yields CASSFNPAQGASSRYQPQHF.

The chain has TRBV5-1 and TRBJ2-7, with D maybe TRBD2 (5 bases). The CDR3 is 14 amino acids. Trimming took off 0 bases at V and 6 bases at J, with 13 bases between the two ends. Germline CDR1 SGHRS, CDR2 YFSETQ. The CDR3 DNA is TGCGCCAGCAGCTTGGGAAGGGAGTCGGGCGAGCAGTACTTC. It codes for CASSLGRESGEQYF.

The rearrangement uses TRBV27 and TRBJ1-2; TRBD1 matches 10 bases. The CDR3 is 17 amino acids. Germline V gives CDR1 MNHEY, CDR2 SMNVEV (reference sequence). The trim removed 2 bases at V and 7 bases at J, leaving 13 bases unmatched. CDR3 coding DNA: TGTGCCAGCAGTTTACCCCGACAGGGGGCGTCGCGAAGTGGCTACACCTTC. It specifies CASSLPRQGASRSGYTF.

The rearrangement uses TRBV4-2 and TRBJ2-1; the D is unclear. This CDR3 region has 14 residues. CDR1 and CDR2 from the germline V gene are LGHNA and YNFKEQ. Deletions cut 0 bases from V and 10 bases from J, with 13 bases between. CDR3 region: CASSQDLRQLEQFF. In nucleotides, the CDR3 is TGTGCCAGCAGCCAAGATTTGAGGCAACTAGAGCAGTTCTTC.

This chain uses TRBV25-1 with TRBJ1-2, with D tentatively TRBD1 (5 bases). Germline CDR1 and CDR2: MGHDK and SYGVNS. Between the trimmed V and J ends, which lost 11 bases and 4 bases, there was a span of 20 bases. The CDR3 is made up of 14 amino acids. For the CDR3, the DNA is TGTGCCTCTTATGGGGGGGGAGACGGCTATGGCTACACCTTC. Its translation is CASYGGGDGYGYTF.

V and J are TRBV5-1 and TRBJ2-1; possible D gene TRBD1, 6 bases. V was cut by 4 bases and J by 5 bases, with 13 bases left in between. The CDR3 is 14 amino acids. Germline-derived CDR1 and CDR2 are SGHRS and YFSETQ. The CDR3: CASSLTGGDNEQFF. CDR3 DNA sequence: TGCGCCAGCAGCCTGACAGGTGGGGACAATGAGCAGTTCTTC.

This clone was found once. The CDR3 DNA reads as TGTGCCACGCTAGCGACCTACAATGAGCAGTTCTTC. The encoded protein is CATLATYNEQFF. The V and J genes are TRBV6-5 and TRBJ2-1; maybe TRBD2 (6 bases). CDR1 is MNHEY, CDR2 SVGAGI, per germline. The CDR3 consists of 12 residues. Trimming removed 10 bases at V and 2 bases at J, with 9 bases between.

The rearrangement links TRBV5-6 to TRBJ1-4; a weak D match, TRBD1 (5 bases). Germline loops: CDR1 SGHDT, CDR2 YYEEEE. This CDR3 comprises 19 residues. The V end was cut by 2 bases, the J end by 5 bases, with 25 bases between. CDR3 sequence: CASSFRSSSQGERNEKLFF. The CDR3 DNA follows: TGTGCCAGCAGCTTTCGTTCGAGTAGCCAGGGTGAGAGGAATGAAAAACTGTTTTTT.

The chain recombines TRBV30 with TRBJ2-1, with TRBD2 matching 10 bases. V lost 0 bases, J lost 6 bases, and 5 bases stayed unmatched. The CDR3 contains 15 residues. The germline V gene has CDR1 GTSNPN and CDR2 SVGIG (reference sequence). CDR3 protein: CAWSVWASGSNEQFF. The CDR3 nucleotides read TGTGCCTGGAGTGTCTGGGCTAGCGGGAGCAATGAGCAGTTCTTC.

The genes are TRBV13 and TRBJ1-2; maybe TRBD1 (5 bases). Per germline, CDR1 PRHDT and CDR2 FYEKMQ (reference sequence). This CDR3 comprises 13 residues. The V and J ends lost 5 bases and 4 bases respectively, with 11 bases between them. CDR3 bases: TGTGCCAGCAGCCTCAGCGGGGGCTATGGCTACACCTTC. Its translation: CASSLSGGYGYTF.

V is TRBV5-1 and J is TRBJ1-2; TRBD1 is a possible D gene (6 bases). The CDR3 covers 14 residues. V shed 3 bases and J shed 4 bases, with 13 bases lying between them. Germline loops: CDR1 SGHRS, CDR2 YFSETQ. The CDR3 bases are TGCGCCAGCAGCTCTCAACAGGGTGTCTATGGCTACACCTTC. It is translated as CASSSQQGVYGYTF.